Each of the 7 T cell receptor beta chains below was sequenced from the same sample in a study of T cell repertoires in cytomegalovirus infection. TCRdb re-called the reads with MiXCR, one entry per CDR3 protein. The data contain around 740,000 distinct CDR3 sequences, under 40% of them singletons. The source material was PBMCs. The receptor source for this set is a human donor in good health (CMV status not recorded). Some clones in this sample may be carry-over from other donors' samples.

This chain links TRBV11-1 with TRBJ2-7; D gene uncertain. The CDR3 contains 13 residues. Per the germline V gene, CDR1 is SGHAT and CDR2 is FQDESV (reference sequence). V was cut by 0 bases and J by 8 bases, with 11 bases left in between. CDR3 in amino acids: CASSLAGPDKQYF. The CDR3 DNA follows: TGTGCCAGCAGCTTAGCAGGTCCCGACAAGCAGTACTTC.

This chain uses TRBV4-1 with TRBJ2-4; 9 positions match TRBD1. The germline V gene encodes CDR1 MGHRA and CDR2 YSYEKL. The V and J ends lost 5 bases and 5 bases, in that order; junction bases with no gene match: 7. The CDR3 is 15 residues long. The CDR3 region has the DNA TGCGCCAGCAGCGCCCGGGACAGGGTGGAAAACATTCAGTACTTC. As protein: CASSARDRVENIQYF.

This chain links TRBV18 with TRBJ2-7, with a tentative D call TRBD1 (6 bases). The CDR3 is 14 residues long. V lost 4 bases, J lost 3 bases, and 13 bases lay in between. Germline V CDR1 and CDR2: KGHSH, LQKENI. The CDR3 nucleotides are TGTGCCAGCTCACATTACACAGGGAGCTACGAGCAGTACTTC. Its protein is CASSHYTGSYEQYF.

This clonotype was picked up one time. A much larger clone is a single base away; this may be a read error. The CDR3 DNA reads as TGTGCCAGCAGCTTAGTCGTGGGGACGATCGGAGAGACCCAGTACTTC. It codes for CASSLVVGTIGETQYF. The V and J genes are TRBV11-2 and TRBJ2-5, with D perhaps given as TRBD1 or TRBD2 (5 bases each). The CDR3 loop spans 16 amino acids. The germline V gene has CDR1 SGHAT and CDR2 FQNNGV. The V end was cut by 1 base, the J end by 4 bases, with 16 bases between.

The table lists this clonotype with a few counts. The rearrangement links TRBV6-1 to TRBJ2-3, with 11 bases lining up with TRBD2. The J segment lost 6 bases and the V segment lost 3 bases, leaving 5 bases of the junction unmatched. This CDR3 contains 15 residues. From germline, CDR1 is MNHNS and CDR2 SASEGT. The CDR3 nucleotides are TGTGCCAGCAGTGATGTAGCGGGGGGGCTTGATACGCAGTATTTT. The encoded protein is CASSDVAGGLDTQYF.

This chain links TRBV28 with TRBJ1-2; perhaps TRBD1 as D (5 bases). Germline CDR1 reads MDHEN; CDR2 reads SYDVKM. The ends were cut back, 5 bases at V and 8 bases at J, with 18 bases in the middle. This CDR3 is built from 14 residues. Written as DNA, the CDR3 is TGTGCCAGCAGTGTCCCGGGACGCCCTGGGGGCTACACCTTC. This sequence encodes CASSVPGRPGGYTF.

On this clonotype: The CDR3 does not close with the conserved phenylalanine or tryptophan, likely indicating a read error. V and J are TRBV28 and TRBJ2-1; D may correspond to TRBD1 or TRBD2 (5 bases each). The CDR3 contains 15 residues. Trimming cost V 8 bases and J 5 bases, with 19 bases left between them. The germline gives CDR1 MDHEN, CDR2 SYDVKM. Here the CDR3 DNA reads TGTGCCAGCGGACCCCGGGGCGAAGGGAACAATGAGCAGTTCTTA. This translates into CASGPRGEGNNEQFL.